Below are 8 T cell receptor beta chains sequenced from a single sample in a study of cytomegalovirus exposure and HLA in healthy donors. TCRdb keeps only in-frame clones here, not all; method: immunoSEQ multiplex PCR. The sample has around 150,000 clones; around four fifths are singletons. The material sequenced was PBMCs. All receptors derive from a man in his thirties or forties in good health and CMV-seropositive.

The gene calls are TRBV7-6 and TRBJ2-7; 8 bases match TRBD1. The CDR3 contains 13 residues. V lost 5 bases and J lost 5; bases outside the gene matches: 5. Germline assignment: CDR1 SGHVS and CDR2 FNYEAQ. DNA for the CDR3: TGTGCCAGCAGCCAGGGACAGGCGAACGAGCAGTACTTC. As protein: CASSQGQANEQYF.

CDR3 bases: TGTGCCAGCAGTTACTCATCCCGGGAATACGAGCAGTACTTC. Its translation is CASSYSSREYEQYF. The gene calls are TRBV6-5 and TRBJ2-7; D is perhaps TRBD2 (5 bases). Deletions cut 0 bases from V and 4 bases from J, with 10 bases between. Germline values: CDR1 MNHEY, CDR2 SVGAGI. The CDR3 has 14 residues.

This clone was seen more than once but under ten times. The CDR3 nucleotides are TGTGCCAGCAGCCCGGGGACAGGGGCCTACGAGCAGTACTTC. Its protein is CASSPGTGAYEQYF. The rearrangement joins TRBV5-4 to TRBJ2-7; TRBD1 matches at 10 bases. Germline V gene sequence: CDR1 SGHNT, CDR2 YYREEE (reference sequence). The J segment lost 2 bases and the V segment lost 4 bases, leaving 3 bases of the junction unmatched. CDR3 length: 14 amino acids.

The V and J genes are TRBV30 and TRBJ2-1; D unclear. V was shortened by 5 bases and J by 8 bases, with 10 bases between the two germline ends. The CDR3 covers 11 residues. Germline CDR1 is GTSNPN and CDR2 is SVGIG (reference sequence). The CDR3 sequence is CAWSVYDEQFF. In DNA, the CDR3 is TGTGCCTGGTCAGTATACGATGAGCAGTTCTTC. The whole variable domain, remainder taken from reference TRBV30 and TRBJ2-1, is SQTIHQWPATLVQPVGSPLSLECTVEGTSNPNLYWYRQAAGRGLQLLFYSVGIGQISSEVPQNLSASRPQDRQFILSSKKLLLSDSGFYLCAWSVYDEQFFGPGTRLTVL.

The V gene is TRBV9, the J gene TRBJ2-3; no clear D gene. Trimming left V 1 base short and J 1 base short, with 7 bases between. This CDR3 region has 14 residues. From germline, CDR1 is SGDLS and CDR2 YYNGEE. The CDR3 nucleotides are TGTGCCAGCAGCGTAAACAGCCGCACAGATACGCAGTATTTT. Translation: CASSVNSRTDTQYF.

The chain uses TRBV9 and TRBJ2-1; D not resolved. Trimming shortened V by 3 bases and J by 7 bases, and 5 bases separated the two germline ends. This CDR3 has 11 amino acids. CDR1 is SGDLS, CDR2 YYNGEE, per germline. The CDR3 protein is CASSANNEQFF. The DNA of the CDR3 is TGTGCCAGCAGCGCCAATAATGAGCAGTTCTTC.

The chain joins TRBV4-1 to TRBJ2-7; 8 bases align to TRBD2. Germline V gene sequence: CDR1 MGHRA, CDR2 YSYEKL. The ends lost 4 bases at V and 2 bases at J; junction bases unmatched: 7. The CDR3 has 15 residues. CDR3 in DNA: TGCGCCAGCAGCCTCCGGACTAGCAAGGCCTACGAGCAGTACTTC. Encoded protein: CASSLRTSKAYEQYF.

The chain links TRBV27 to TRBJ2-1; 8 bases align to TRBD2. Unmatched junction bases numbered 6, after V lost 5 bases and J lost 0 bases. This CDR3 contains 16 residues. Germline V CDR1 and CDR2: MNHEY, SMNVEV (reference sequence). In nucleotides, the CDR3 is TGTGCCAGCAGTCCCAATAGCGGGGTCTCCTACAATGAGCAGTTCTTC. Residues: CASSPNSGVSYNEQFF.